The 25 T cell receptor beta chains below were found in one sample sequenced in a study of T cells in Graves' hyperthyroidism and ophthalmopathy. Researchers amplified the TCR beta CDR3 regions from RNA transcripts. TCR CDR3 underwent first-round RT-PCR with the HTBI primer set. In TCRdb, the multiplex PCR reads were re-called with MiXCR into one record per CDR3 protein. The repertoire consists of roughly 580,000 distinct CDR3 sequences, with about half occurring once and the leading ten covering about 7.9%. Sequenced: peripheral blood or thyroid tissue (not recorded which). All receptors come from a woman between 18 and 29 years old with Graves' hyperthyroidism.

J is TRBJ2-2 and V is TRBV7-9; 10 positions match TRBD2. The CDR3 spans 13 residues. V lost 5 bases and J lost 10; bases outside the gene matches: 4. Germline lookup yields CDR1 SEHNR and CDR2 FQNEAQ (reference sequence). The CDR3 DNA follows: TGTGCCAGCAGCCAAACTAGCGGGATGGAGCTGTTTTTT. As protein: CASSQTSGMELFF.

The gene calls are TRBV15 and TRBJ2-7; no clear D gene. CDR1 LNHNV and CDR2 YYDKDF come from the germline V gene (reference sequence). The CDR3 has 13 residues. The V and J ends lost 1 base and 6 bases respectively, with 10 bases between them. CDR3 loop: CATSRGWSPEQYF. The CDR3 DNA reads as TGTGCCACCAGCAGAGGGTGGAGCCCCGAGCAGTACTTC.

The rearrangement uses TRBV7-9 and TRBJ2-5; TRBD2 agrees at 15 bases. The CDR3 is made up of 19 amino acids. The junction had 11 bases not matched to a gene; V was cut back by 5 bases and J by 1 base. Per germline, CDR1 SEHNR and CDR2 FQNEAQ (reference sequence). The CDR3 DNA reads as TGTGCCAGCAGCCAAGGCGGACTAGCGGGAGGGCCCTCCCAAGAGACCCAGTACTTC. This sequence encodes CASSQGGLAGGPSQETQYF.

The chain employs TRBV2 and TRBJ1-2, with a possible D match to TRBD1 (6 bases). Germline CDR1 is SNHLY and CDR2 is FYNNEI. V lost 5 bases to trimming and J lost 5 bases, with 15 bases between them. The CDR3 sequence is 14 residues long. The CDR3 here is CASSYSQGWYGYTF. CDR3 coding DNA: TGTGCCAGCAGTTACTCACAGGGTTGGTATGGCTACACCTTC.

This clonotype was detected a few times. V gene TRBV9 combines with J gene TRBJ1-2, with TRBD1 matching 10 bases. CDR1 SGDLS and CDR2 YYNGEE come from the germline V gene. Unmatched junction bases numbered 11, after V lost 4 bases and J lost 5 bases. The CDR3 is made up of 16 amino acids. This CDR3 reads CASSLEVGDRGYGYTF. Written as DNA, the CDR3 is TGTGCCAGCAGCCTCGAGGTGGGGGACAGGGGATATGGCTACACCTTC.

The table lists this clonotype with many counts. This chain connects TRBV9 to TRBJ1-6; D gene ambiguous. The length of the CDR3 is 12 residues. V was shortened by 0 bases and J by 12 bases, with 7 bases between the two germline ends. The germline V gene has CDR1 SGDLS and CDR2 YYNGEE. CDR3: CASSVGEIPLHF. CDR3 coding DNA: TGTGCCAGCAGCGTAGGAGAGATACCCCTCCACTTT.

This clonotype was observed at least ten times. The chain employs TRBV10-3 and TRBJ2-2; D may be TRBD1 (5 bases). The CDR3 is made up of 15 amino acids. Germline assignment: CDR1 ENHRY and CDR2 SYGVKD. The V and J ends lost 6 bases and 1 base respectively, with 12 bases between them. CDR3 amino acids: CAISREDKNTGELFF. The CDR3 nucleotides are TGTGCCATCAGCCGCGAGGACAAGAACACCGGGGAGCTGTTTTTT.

This clonotype was observed a few times. The gene calls are TRBV7-9 and TRBJ1-2, with D hard to call. V lost 5 bases and J lost 1, with 17 bases in between. The CDR3 loop spans 16 amino acids. Germline assignment: CDR1 SEHNR and CDR2 FQNEAQ (reference sequence). The DNA of the CDR3 is TGTGCCAGCAGCACGGGGTTCGGGGAGGGTAACTATGGCTACACCTTC. It translates to CASSTGFGEGNYGYTF.

The sample holds a few counts of this clonotype. This chain joins TRBV7-2 and TRBJ2-5, with D unclear. Germline V gene sequence: CDR1 SGHTA, CDR2 FQGNSA. The CDR3 has 14 amino acids. Trimming took off 1 base at V and 5 bases at J, with 11 bases between the two ends. DNA for the CDR3: TGTGCCAGCAGCTTAGGGAATAGCCGGGAGACCCAGTACTTC. It codes for CASSLGNSRETQYF.

This clonotype turned up a few times. This sequence joins TRBV20-1 and TRBJ2-5; 8 bases are shared with TRBD1. The CDR3 spans 14 residues. Germline V gene lookup returns CDR1 DFQATT and CDR2 SNEGSKA (reference sequence). V was pared by 4 bases and J by 2 bases, with 6 bases of the junction left unmatched. The CDR3 DNA is TGCAGTGCTACGGACAGGGCGTCTCAAGAGACCCAGTACTTC. It is translated as CSATDRASQETQYF.

This clonotype has ten or more counts. The V gene is TRBV9, the J gene TRBJ1-6, with D unresolved. Trimming shortened V by 0 bases and J by 3 bases, and 7 bases separated the two germline ends. Per the germline V gene, CDR1 is SGDLS and CDR2 is YYNGEE. The CDR3 totals 15 residues. CDR3 in amino acids: CASSVGVGYNSPLHF. In DNA, the CDR3 is TGTGCCAGCAGCGTAGGTGTCGGCTATAATTCACCCCTCCACTTT.

This clonotype was found many times. The chain couples TRBV2 to TRBJ1-2; the D is unclear. The CDR3 is 14 amino acids. Between the trimmed V and J ends, which lost 4 bases and 8 bases, there was a span of 17 bases. Germline V gene lookup returns CDR1 SNHLY and CDR2 FYNNEI. The CDR3 DNA follows: TGTGCCAGCAGTGGCCCCCCAGACATCTACGGCTACACCTTC. This sequence encodes CASSGPPDIYGYTF.

This clonotype was seen ten or more times. The V call is TRBV7-7, the J call TRBJ1-1; tentatively, D is TRBD1 (6 bases). V lost 5 bases to trimming and J lost 11 bases, with 18 bases between them. The CDR3 is made up of 13 amino acids. Germline V gene lookup returns CDR1 SSHAT and CDR2 FNYEAQ (reference sequence). CDR3 DNA: TGTGCCAGCAGCAAGAGCTGGGGAGACAGGGCTTTCTTT. Its protein product is CASSKSWGDRAFF.

The rearrangement uses TRBV6-6 and TRBJ1-1; D gene uncertain. The CDR3 runs to 12 residues. The V end was cut by 2 bases, the J end by 0 bases, with 1 base between. Germline V CDR1 and CDR2: MNHNY, SVGAGI (reference sequence). The CDR3 coding sequence is TGTGCCAGCAGTTACGTGAACACTGAAGCTTTCTTT. Protein sequence: CASSYVNTEAFF.

Notes on this clonotype: This could be a read error, since a much larger clone is one nucleotide away. V is TRBV10-3 and J is TRBJ2-7, with TRBD1 matching 9 bases. V was pared by 5 bases and J by 6 bases, with 5 bases of the junction left unmatched. The CDR3 runs to 13 residues. Germline CDR1 ENHRY, CDR2 SYGVKD. The CDR3 is CAISWGQGGEQYF. The DNA for the CDR3 is TGTGCCATCAGTTGGGGACAGGGAGGCGAGCAGTACTTC.

This clonotype has more than one count but fewer than ten. The chain recombines TRBV20-1 with TRBJ1-4, with 7 bases fitting TRBD1. CDR3 length equals 14 residues. Germline loops: CDR1 DFQATT, CDR2 SNEGSKA (reference sequence). Germline trimming cut 6 bases from V and 6 bases from J; bases unmatched to any gene: 10. The CDR3 loop is CSALDRAVDEKLFF. CDR3 DNA sequence: TGCAGTGCCCTTGACAGGGCGGTCGATGAAAAACTGTTTTTT.

Turning to this clonotype: This may come from a read error, since a much larger clone is one base off. J is TRBJ2-5 and V is TRBV20-1, with D unresolved. Germline-derived CDR1 and CDR2 are DFQATT and SNEGSKA (reference sequence). V was pared by 6 bases and J by 6 bases, with 14 bases between. This CDR3 is built from 12 residues. The CDR3 nucleotides are TGCAGTGCCGGCCGGCAGTCAAAGACCCAGTACTTC. It yields the protein CSAGRQSKTQYF.

The rearrangement links TRBV2 to TRBJ2-5; a possible D gene is TRBD1 (5 bases). With 7 bases removed from V and 5 bases from J, the gap between germline ends came to 14 bases. The CDR3 runs 13 residues. Germline CDR1 and CDR2: SNHLY and FYNNEI. In nucleotides, the CDR3 is TGTGCCAGCAACAAGGGGCTGGGGGAGACCCAGTACTTC. Its protein product is CASNKGLGETQYF.

The rearrangement links TRBV25-1 to TRBJ1-2; 8 bases line up with TRBD1. The CDR3 spans 15 residues. Germline V gives CDR1 MGHDK, CDR2 SYGVNS. J was trimmed by 3 bases and V by 1 base; bases with no gene match: 4. In DNA form, the CDR3 reads TGTGCCAGCAGTGAATCACAGGGGGAAGACTATGGCTACACCTTC. It yields the protein CASSESQGEDYGYTF.

CDR3 in DNA: TGTGCCGGGAGCGGCAATCAGCCCCAGCATTTT. Amino acids: CAGSGNQPQHF. The rearrangement joins TRBV24-1 to TRBJ1-5; D is uncertain. The germline V and J ends were trimmed by 12 bases and 2 bases, with 7 bases remaining between them. The CDR3 loop spans 11 amino acids. Germline lookup yields CDR1 KGHDR and CDR2 SFDVKD.

This clonotype was picked up a small number of times. The rearrangement joins TRBV2 to TRBJ1-1; the D gene is possibly TRBD1 (5 bases). Germline lookup yields CDR1 SNHLY and CDR2 FYNNEI. This CDR3 spans 14 amino acids. The V end was cut by 5 bases, the J end by 3 bases, with 13 bases between. The CDR3 is CASSYAGVDTEAFF. The CDR3 DNA is TGTGCCAGCAGTTACGCGGGGGTGGACACTGAAGCTTTCTTT.

To note about this clonotype: The conserved final phenylalanine or tryptophan is absent from the CDR3, which likely points to a read error. The V and J genes are TRBV19 and TRBJ1-5, with D possibly matching TRBD1 (5 bases). Germline V lookup: CDR1 LNHDA, CDR2 SQIVND (reference sequence). The CDR3 has 13 amino acids. Trimming removed 2 bases at V and 8 bases at J, with 10 bases between. The CDR3 reads CASSIQGGEPQHL. The CDR3 bases are TGTGCCAGTAGTATACAGGGTGGGGAGCCCCAGCATCTT.

The table lists this clonotype with a few counts. J is TRBJ1-4 and V is TRBV20-1; 8 bases agree with TRBD1. This CDR3 is built from 13 residues. V gave up 2 bases and J gave up 5 bases; unmatched junction bases: 1. Germline CDR1 and CDR2: DFQATT and SNEGSKA (reference sequence). DNA for the CDR3: TGCAGTGCTAGAAGGACAGGGAATGAAAAACTGTTTTTT. It codes for CSARRTGNEKLFF.

The J gene is TRBJ2-6, the V gene TRBV24-1; D is unresolved. This CDR3 is built from 16 residues. The V end lost 5 bases, the J end lost 0 bases, and 10 bases lay between the germline ends. The germline V gene encodes CDR1 KGHDR and CDR2 SFDVKD. CDR3 region: CATSGTGSSGANVLTF. The CDR3 DNA follows: TGTGCCACCAGTGGAACGGGTTCCTCTGGGGCCAACGTCCTGACTTTC.

The CDR3 reads CASSLGFGQYSNQPQHF. CDR3 DNA: TGTGCCAGCAGCTTGGGATTCGGACAGTATAGCAATCAGCCCCAGCATTTT. The chain carries TRBV7-2 and TRBJ1-5, with D possibly TRBD1 on 6 matching bases. V gave up 3 bases and J gave up 0 bases, with 15 bases separating them. The CDR3 is made up of 17 amino acids. In germline, CDR1 is SGHTA, CDR2 FQGNSA.